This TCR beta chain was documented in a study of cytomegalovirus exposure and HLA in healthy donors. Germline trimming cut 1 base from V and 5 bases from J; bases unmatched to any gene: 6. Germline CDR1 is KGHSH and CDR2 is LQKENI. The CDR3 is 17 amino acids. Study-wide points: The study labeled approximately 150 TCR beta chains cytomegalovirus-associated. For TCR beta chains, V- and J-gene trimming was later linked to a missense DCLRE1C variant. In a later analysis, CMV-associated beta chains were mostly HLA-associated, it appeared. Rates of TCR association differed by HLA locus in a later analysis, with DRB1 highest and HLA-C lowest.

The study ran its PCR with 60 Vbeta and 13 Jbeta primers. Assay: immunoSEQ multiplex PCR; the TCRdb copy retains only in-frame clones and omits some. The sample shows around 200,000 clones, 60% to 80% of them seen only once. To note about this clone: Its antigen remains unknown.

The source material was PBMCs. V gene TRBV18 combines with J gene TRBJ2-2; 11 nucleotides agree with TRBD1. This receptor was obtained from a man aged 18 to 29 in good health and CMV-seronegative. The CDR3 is CASSPQSRDRGTGELFF. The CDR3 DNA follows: TGTGCCAGCTCACCACAATCGAGGGACAGGGGGACCGGGGAGCTGTTTTTT.